This record concerns one T cell receptor beta chain sequence. Time point specified: week 3, after first cycle of checkpoint inhibitor. These data originate in a study of blood T cell dynamics during melanoma immunotherapy. For the study at large: Patients with metastatic melanoma got pembrolizumab or nivolumab-ipilimumab as first-line care.

The CDR3 extends over 15 amino acids. V lost 0 bases and J 3 bases, leaving 11 bases between the germline ends. Germline V gives CDR1 SGHRS, CDR2 YFSETQ. TCRdb keeps only in-frame clones here, not all; method: immunoSEQ multiplex PCR. The sample lists more than 9,000 clones, more than 75% occurring once. Specimen: blood, collected from a patient treated with checkpoint blockade. This chain joins TRBV5-1 and TRBJ2-3, with D perhaps matching TRBD2 (5 bases). This TCR was recovered from a human donor with melanoma. The CDR3 loop is CASSLGSGGTDTQYF. The DNA for the CDR3 is TGCGCCAGCAGCTTGGGGTCAGGAGGTACAGATACGCAGTATTTT.